The 29 T cell receptor beta chains given below trace back to one sample, sequenced in a study of radiotherapy plus CTLA-4 blockade in lung cancer. Measured with immunoSEQ multiplex PCR; TCRdb has only the in-frame clones, and not every one. The data contain about 97,000 clones, roughly 74% of them singletons. The input for sequencing was peripheral blood, taken from a patient treated with radiotherapy plus ipilimumab. These receptors all stem from a human donor with non-small cell lung cancer who had a partial response to radiotherapy plus ipilimumab. Some clones in this sample may be carry-over from other donors' samples.

The chain has TRBV6-5 and TRBJ1-4, with TRBD1 identical over 11 bases. The ends lost 5 bases at V and 8 bases at J; junction bases unmatched: 1. This CDR3 is built from 13 residues. Germline V gene lookup returns CDR1 MNHEY and CDR2 SVGAGI. The CDR3 region is CASSRDRGEKLFF. CDR3 bases: TGTGCCAGCAGTCGGGACAGGGGGGAAAAACTGTTTTTT.

This clone was detected only once. The CDR3 protein is CASSQKRDGTYEQYF. The CDR3 DNA follows: TGTGCCAGCAGCCAAAAGCGGGACGGAACCTACGAGCAGTACTTC. The chain recombines TRBV4-2 with TRBJ2-7, with 7 bases identical to TRBD2. V shed 2 bases and J 2 bases; nucleotides not matched to a gene: 6. The CDR3 length is 15 residues. Germline V lookup: CDR1 LGHNA, CDR2 YNFKEQ.

This chain joins TRBV7-8 and TRBJ2-7; the D gene is possibly TRBD2 (6 bases). This CDR3 spans 14 amino acids. V was pared by 5 bases and J by 2 bases, with 13 bases between. Germline V gives CDR1 SGHVS, CDR2 FQNEAQ. The CDR3: CASSLRDSTYEQYF. CDR3 DNA sequence: TGTGCCAGCAGCCTCAGGGACTCCACCTACGAGCAGTACTTC. Variable domain in full (rest from reference TRBV7-8 and TRBJ2-7): GAGVSQSPRYKVAKRGQDVALRCDPISGHVSLFWYQQALGQGPEFLTYFQNEAQLDKSGLPSDRFFAERPEGSVSTLKIQRTQQEDSAVYLCASSLRDSTYEQYFGPGTRLTVT.

The gene calls are TRBV5-1 and TRBJ2-3, with 7 bases that match TRBD1. Trimming took 4 bases from V and 4 from J; bases not matched to a gene: 6. The CDR3 totals 14 residues. Germline V gene lookup returns CDR1 SGHRS and CDR2 YFSETQ. This CDR3 is CASSHRQGPDTQYF. CDR3 coding DNA: TGCGCCAGCAGCCACCGACAGGGACCAGATACGCAGTATTTT.

J is TRBJ2-1 and V is TRBV2, with 12 bases identical to TRBD2. Germline trimming cut 4 bases from V and 7 bases from J; bases unmatched to any gene: 5. This CDR3 is 15 amino acids long. From germline, CDR1 is SNHLY and CDR2 FYNNEI. This CDR3 is CASSGGLAGINEQFF. Here the CDR3 DNA reads TGTGCCAGCAGTGGCGGACTAGCGGGGATAAATGAGCAGTTCTTC.

The chain joins TRBV5-1 to TRBJ2-3; D not certain. V lost 3 bases and J 2 bases, leaving 16 bases between the germline ends. Germline V gene sequence: CDR1 SGHRS, CDR2 YFSETQ. The length of the CDR3 is 16 residues. This CDR3 is CASSSFKVADTDTQYF. CDR3 DNA sequence: TGCGCCAGCAGCTCTTTTAAAGTAGCCGACACAGATACGCAGTATTTT.

The chain links TRBV7-2 to TRBJ1-5; a weak D match, TRBD1 (5 bases). The germline V gene encodes CDR1 SGHTA and CDR2 FQGNSA. Trimming shortened V by 1 base and J by 6 bases, and 10 bases separated the two germline ends. This CDR3 has 14 residues. The CDR3 DNA reads TGTGCCAGCAGCTTAGGGGGGGTTTCTCAGCCCCAGCATTTT. Its translation: CASSLGGVSQPQHF.

The chain has TRBV7-6 and TRBJ2-5; D is uncertain. CDR1 and CDR2 from the germline V gene are SGHVS and FNYEAQ. V lost 1 base and J 5 bases, leaving 11 bases between the germline ends. The CDR3 is 14 residues long. CDR3 protein: CASSLVSSSETQYF. CDR3 coding DNA: TGTGCCAGCAGCTTAGTCTCCAGTTCGGAGACCCAGTACTTC.

This sequence joins TRBV2 and TRBJ2-7; 7 bases agree with TRBD1. There are 15 residues in the CDR3. J lost 0 bases, V lost 3 bases, and 5 bases had no gene match. Germline values: CDR1 SNHLY, CDR2 FYNNEI. The CDR3 bases are TGTGCCAGCAGTGATGGTGGGGACAGCTCCTACGAGCAGTACTTC. Its translation is CASSDGGDSSYEQYF. The whole variable domain, remainder taken from reference TRBV2 and TRBJ2-7, is EPEVTQTPSHQVTQMGQEVILRCVPISNHLYFYWYRQILGQKVEFLVSFYNNEISEKSEIFDDQFSVERPDGSNFTLKIRSTKLEDSAMYFCASSDGGDSSYEQYFGPGTRLTVT.

The rearrangement joins TRBV5-1 to TRBJ2-5; 7 positions agree with TRBD2. The end of the DNA is better explained by TRBJ2-7, so the J call may be wrong. Per the germline V gene, CDR1 is SGHRS and CDR2 is YFSETQ. The CDR3 extends over 13 amino acids. The CDR3 loop reads CASSPGTTYEQYF. Here the CDR3 DNA reads TGCGCCAGCAGCCCCGGGACTACCTACGAGCAGTACTTC.

This sequence joins TRBV11-2 and TRBJ2-5, with TRBD1 as a possible D gene (6 bases). CDR3 length equals 13 residues. The germline V and J ends were trimmed by 3 bases and 2 bases, with 7 bases remaining between them. Germline CDR1 reads SGHAT; CDR2 reads FQNNGV. CDR3 DNA sequence: TGTGCCAGCAGCTTCGGACAGCAAGAGACCCAGTACTTC. Translating gives CASSFGQQETQYF. The full variable domain, its missing parts supplied by reference TRBV11-2 and TRBJ2-5, is EAGVAQSPRYKIIEKRQSVAFWCNPISGHATLYWYQQILGQGPKLLIQFQNNGVVDDSQLPKDRFSAERLKGVDSTLKIQPAKLEDSAVYLCASSFGQQETQYFGPGTRLLVL.

This clone was detected only once. This sequence joins TRBV30 and TRBJ2-7; D perhaps matches TRBD2 (6 bases). V was pared by 7 bases and J by 3 bases, with 13 bases between. This CDR3 spans 12 amino acids. Germline CDR1 is GTSNPN and CDR2 is SVGIG (reference sequence). Written as DNA, the CDR3 is TGTGCCTTACTAGCTCAAGGCTACGAGCAGTACTTC. This encodes CALLAQGYEQYF. Using reference TRBV30 and TRBJ2-7 for the parts outside the CDR3, the full variable domain is SQTIHQWPATLVQPVGSPLSLECTVEGTSNPNLYWYRQAAGRGLQLLFYSVGIGQISSEVPQNLSASRPQDRQFILSSKKLLLSDSGFYLCALLAQGYEQYFGPGTRLTVT.

The chain combines TRBV27 with TRBJ1-5, with 7 bases aligning to TRBD1. In germline, CDR1 is MNHEY, CDR2 SMNVEV (reference sequence). With 5 bases clipped from V and 5 bases from J, the junction kept 6 bases outside the gene matches. This CDR3 has 14 amino acids. The CDR3 nucleotides read TGTGCCAGCAGTCCCTCCGGGACAGATCAGCCCCAGCATTTT. It translates to CASSPSGTDQPQHF.

This chain connects TRBV5-6 to TRBJ1-6; 7 bases are shared with TRBD1. The CDR3 has 15 amino acids. V shed 6 bases and J 9 bases; nucleotides not matched to a gene: 12. Germline values: CDR1 SGHDT, CDR2 YYEEEE. CDR3 region: CASTTFAGGISPLHF. As DNA, the CDR3 is TGTGCCAGCACCACTTTCGCAGGGGGGATTTCACCCCTCCACTTT.

As concerns this clone: A read error may produce the germline difference seen at one junction end. The CDR3 region is CASRFRRDSNEQYF. The CDR3 region has the DNA TGTGCCAGCAGATTCCGGAGGGACTCCAACGAGCAGTACTTC. The J gene is TRBJ2-7, the V gene TRBV28, with D maybe TRBD2 (6 bases). Germline CDR1 MDHEN, CDR2 SYDVKM. This CDR3 contains 14 residues.

This clone appeared once. The V gene is TRBV5-5, the J gene TRBJ1-4, with a weak D call TRBD1 (5 bases). Germline V gives CDR1 SGHKS, CDR2 YYEKEE (reference sequence). V lost 0 bases to trimming and J lost 10 bases, with 13 bases between them. This CDR3 comprises 14 residues. The CDR3, as DNA: TGTGCCAGCAGCTTGGAGGGGAGGGCGGCAAAACTGTTTTTT. Translation: CASSLEGRAAKLFF.

The V call is TRBV30, the J call TRBJ2-1; maybe TRBD1 (5 bases). In germline, CDR1 is GTSNPN, CDR2 SVGIG (reference sequence). The V gene lost 3 bases and the J gene lost 4 bases, with 10 bases spanning the gap. This CDR3 has 13 residues. CDR3 protein: CAWRGGAYNEQFF. The CDR3 DNA reads TGTGCCTGGAGGGGTGGGGCGTACAATGAGCAGTTCTTC.

CDR3 in DNA: TGTGCCCTAGGTACCATGACAGATACGCAGTATTTT. Translating it yields CALGTMTDTQYF. This chain uses TRBV28 with TRBJ2-3; D gene unclear. CDR3 length equals 12 residues. Per the germline V gene, CDR1 is MDHEN and CDR2 is SYDVKM. Trimming shortened V by 11 bases and J by 3 bases, and 12 bases separated the two germline ends.

The chain employs TRBV29-1 and TRBJ2-3, with D possibly TRBD2 on 6 matching bases. Trimming took off 2 bases at V and 4 bases at J, with 13 bases between the two ends. Per germline, CDR1 SQVTM and CDR2 ANQGSEA. The CDR3 is 14 amino acids. Here the CDR3 DNA reads TGCAGCGTTGAACGACCGGGAGTTCCAGATACGCAGTATTTT. Its translation: CSVERPGVPDTQYF.

This clone appeared once. The chain employs TRBV19 and TRBJ2-4, with 7 bases matching TRBD1. Germline V gene lookup returns CDR1 LNHDA and CDR2 SQIVND (reference sequence). The CDR3 totals 16 residues. V gave up 4 bases and J gave up 6 bases; unmatched junction bases: 12. The CDR3: CASSTRTGEGLNIQYF. DNA for the CDR3: TGTGCCAGTAGTACCCGGACAGGCGAGGGGTTAAACATTCAGTACTTC.

A single count supports this clone. The chain links TRBV2 to TRBJ1-1, with 8 bases lining up with TRBD1. The CDR3 spans 13 residues. The trim removed 5 bases at V and 7 bases at J, leaving 6 bases unmatched. Germline V gene sequence: CDR1 SNHLY, CDR2 FYNNEI. The CDR3 nucleotides are TGTGCCAGCAGTCTGACAGGGGATAATGAAGCTTTCTTT. Translated: CASSLTGDNEAFF.

J is TRBJ1-5 and V is TRBV30; 7 bases align to TRBD1. Germline V gene data show CDR1 as GTSNPN and CDR2 as SVGIG (reference sequence). The CDR3 spans 14 residues. V lost 5 bases and J lost 3; bases outside the gene matches: 7. The CDR3 loop reads CAWLPGQDNQPQHF. The CDR3 nucleotides read TGTGCCTGGCTTCCCGGACAGGACAATCAGCCCCAGCATTTT.

The chain combines TRBV7-8 with TRBJ2-7; TRBD2 might be the D (6 bases). V was trimmed by 5 bases and J by 0 bases, leaving 17 bases between them. Germline V gene sequence: CDR1 SGHVS, CDR2 FQNEAQ. CDR3 length: 16 residues. The CDR3 nucleotides read TGTGCCAGCAGCCCCAGAGGAGGGCAGAGCTCCTACGAGCAGTACTTC. Residues: CASSPRGGQSSYEQYF.

Only one count was recorded for this clone. The chain has TRBV6-5 and TRBJ1-2, with TRBD1 matching 9 bases. V was pared by 6 bases and J by 8 bases, with 10 bases of the junction left unmatched. Germline V gives CDR1 MNHEY, CDR2 SVGAGI. The CDR3 contains 14 residues. The CDR3 reads CASRPTGGAGGYTF. As DNA, the CDR3 is TGTGCCAGCAGGCCCACAGGGGGCGCGGGGGGCTACACCTTC.

The chain links TRBV5-5 to TRBJ2-5, with D tentatively TRBD2 (6 bases). The CDR3 has 15 amino acids. V shed 4 bases and J shed 2 bases, with 15 bases lying between them. The V gene's germline CDR1 is SGHKS and CDR2 YYEKEE (reference sequence). This CDR3 reads CASSPGTSLQETQYF. The CDR3 nucleotides read TGTGCCAGCAGCCCTGGGACTTCTCTACAAGAGACCCAGTACTTC.

The gene calls are TRBV4-3 and TRBJ2-6, with D possibly TRBD2 on 6 matching bases. The germline V gene has CDR1 LGHNA and CDR2 YSLEER. Trimming pared 1 base from V and 0 bases from J, leaving 13 bases between. The CDR3 has 18 amino acids. The CDR3 reads CASSQVAVGYSGANVLTF. The CDR3, as DNA: TGCGCCAGCAGCCAAGTAGCGGTCGGGTACTCTGGGGCCAACGTCCTGACTTTC.

A single count supports this clone. The CDR3 DNA reads as TGTGCCAGCAGCTTAAAAGGGGGAATCAATCAGCCCCAGCATTTT. Translating it yields CASSLKGGINQPQHF. J is TRBJ1-5 and V is TRBV7-2; D possibly corresponds to TRBD1 (6 bases). Trimming took off 2 bases at V and 3 bases at J, with 11 bases between the two ends. CDR1 is SGHTA and CDR2 is FQGNSA in the germline V gene. CDR3 length: 15 residues.

The V call is TRBV5-8, the J call TRBJ1-1; 11 bases map to TRBD1. The CDR3 totals 16 residues. After removal of 5 bases from V and 0 bases from J, the junction contained 6 bases not matched to a gene. Looked up from germline, CDR1 is SGHTS and CDR2 is YDEGEE. The CDR3 is CASSPGQGVVNTEAFF. CDR3 nucleotides: TGTGCCAGCAGTCCGGGACAGGGGGTTGTGAACACTGAAGCTTTCTTT.

In this sample, this clone turned up a few times. The rearrangement links TRBV9 to TRBJ2-2; 9 bases line up with TRBD2. CDR3 length: 16 residues. The germline gives CDR1 SGDLS, CDR2 YYNGEE. V lost 4 bases to trimming and J lost 1 base; unmatched junction nucleotides: 5. The CDR3: CASSFRAGGNTGELFF. The CDR3 DNA is TGTGCCAGCAGCTTCCGAGCGGGGGGGAACACCGGGGAGCTGTTTTTT.